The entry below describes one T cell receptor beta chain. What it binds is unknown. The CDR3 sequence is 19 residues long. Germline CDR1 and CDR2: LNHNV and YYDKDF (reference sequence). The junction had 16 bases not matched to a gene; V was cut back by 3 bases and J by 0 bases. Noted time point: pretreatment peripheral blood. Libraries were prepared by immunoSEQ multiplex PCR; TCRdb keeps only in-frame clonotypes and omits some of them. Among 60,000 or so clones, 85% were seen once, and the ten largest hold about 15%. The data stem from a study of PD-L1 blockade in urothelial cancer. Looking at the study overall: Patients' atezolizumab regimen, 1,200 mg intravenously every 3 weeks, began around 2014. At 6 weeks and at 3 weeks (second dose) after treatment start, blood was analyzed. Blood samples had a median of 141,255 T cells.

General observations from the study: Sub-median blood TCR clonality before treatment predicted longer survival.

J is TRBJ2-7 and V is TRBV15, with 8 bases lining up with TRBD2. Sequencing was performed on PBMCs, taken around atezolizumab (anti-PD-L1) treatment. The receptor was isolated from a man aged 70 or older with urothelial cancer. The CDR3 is CATSSLGRLAGPSSYEQYF. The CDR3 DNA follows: TGTGCCACCAGCAGCCTCGGTCGGCTAGCGGGCCCCAGCTCCTACGAGCAGTACTTC.